The entry below gives a single T cell receptor beta chain sequence along with its context. No antigen is known for it. Germline CDR1 and CDR2: SGHDT and YYEEEE. J lost 0 bases, V lost 1 base, and 4 bases had no gene match. This CDR3 contains 16 residues. The data belong to a study of graft-versus-host responses after intestinal transplantation. On the study more broadly: Each of the recipients got a multivisceral, liver-intestinal, or isolated intestinal transplant. Recipients uniformly received anti-thymocyte globulin induction, followed by tacrolimus and steroids for 3 to 4 years. General study findings and limits: Peak GvH clone levels in circulation were associated with early post-transplant HvG declines. Allografts carried high graft-versus-host to host-versus-graft clonal ratios in patients having graft-donor T cell macrochimerism.

The assay was immunoSEQ multiplex PCR, and TCRdb's table has in-frame clones only and misses some. The sample lists 90,000 to 120,000 clones, more than 75% occurring once. This TCR was sampled from a human donor who received an intestinal transplant. Sequencing used unstimulated CD4+ T cells sorted from spleen or lymph node cells, obtained before intestinal transplant. The chain recombines TRBV5-6 with TRBJ2-1; 7 nucleotides line up with TRBD2. CDR3 nucleotide sequence: TGTGCCAGCAGCTTGAGTCAGCGGGGCTCCTACAATGAGCAGTTCTTC. It specifies CASSLSQRGSYNEQFF. The whole variable domain, remainder taken from reference TRBV5-6 and TRBJ2-1, is DAGVTQSPTHLIKTRGQQVTLRCSPKSGHDTVSWYQQALGQGPQFIFQYYEEEERQRGNFPDRFSGHQFPNYSSELNVNALLLGDSALYLCASSLSQRGSYNEQFFGPGTRLTVL.